This T cell receptor (beta chain) was sequenced in a study of T cell responses to AZD1222 COVID-19 vaccine. A word on this clone: Its target is unknown.

V was trimmed by 2 bases and J by 6 bases, leaving 17 bases between them. Germline loops: CDR1 SGHRS, CDR2 YFSETQ. This CDR3 comprises 16 residues. Regarding the study as a whole: Most donors were white British, females outnumbered males, and clonal diversity was possibly underestimated. Among spike-specific TCRs, nearly half reportedly target unmutated variant regions. The span of vaccine-associated CD4 TCRs extended across spike, with dominance at 160-218 and 743-854.

Using immunoSEQ multiplex PCR, the repertoire was profiled, and TCRdb retains in-frame clones only, with some absent. The top ten clones hold approximately 30% of a sample with 89,000 or so clones, approximately 90% of them seen once. Pooling was applied to second doses at about 4 or about 12 weeks. Material: peripheral blood, obtained 28 days after the second AZD1222 dose. This receptor was taken from an adult who received the AZD1222 COVID-19 vaccine. This chain uses TRBV5-1 with TRBJ2-2; maybe TRBD2 (6 bases). As DNA, the CDR3 is TGCGCCAGCAGCTTTTCCCTAGCGACCCCGGCCGGGGAGCTGTTTTTT. The encoded protein is CASSFSLATPAGELFF.